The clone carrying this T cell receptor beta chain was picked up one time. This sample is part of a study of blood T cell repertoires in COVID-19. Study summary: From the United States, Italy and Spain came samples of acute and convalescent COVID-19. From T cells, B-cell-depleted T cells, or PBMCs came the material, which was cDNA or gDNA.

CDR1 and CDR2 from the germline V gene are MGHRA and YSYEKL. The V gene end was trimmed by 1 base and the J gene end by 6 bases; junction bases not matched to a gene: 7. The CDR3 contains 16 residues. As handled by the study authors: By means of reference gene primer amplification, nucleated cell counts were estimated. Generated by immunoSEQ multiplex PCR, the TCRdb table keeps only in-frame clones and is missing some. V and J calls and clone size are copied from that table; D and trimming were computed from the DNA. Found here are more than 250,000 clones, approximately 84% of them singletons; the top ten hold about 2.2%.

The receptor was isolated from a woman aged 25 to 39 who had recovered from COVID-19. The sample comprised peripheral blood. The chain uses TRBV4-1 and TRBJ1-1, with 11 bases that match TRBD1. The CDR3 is CASSQGTGGRVSEAFF. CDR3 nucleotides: TGCGCCAGCAGCCAAGGGACAGGGGGCAGAGTCTCTGAAGCTTTCTTT.